Below are 13 T cell receptor beta chains sequenced from a single sample in a study of cytomegalovirus exposure and HLA in healthy donors. This table comes from immunoSEQ multiplex PCR, and its TCRdb copy is limited to in-frame clones, with some not included. The table includes some 49,000 clones, approximately 93% detected once. The sequencing input was PBMCs. The receptors stem from a young woman in good health and CMV-seropositive.

Written as DNA, the CDR3 is TGTGCCAGCAGCTTCAATCAGGGGGAGACCCAGTACTTC. This codes for CASSFNQGETQYF. This sequence joins TRBV11-3 and TRBJ2-5; possible D gene TRBD1, 6 bases. Trimming took 3 bases from V and 5 from J, leaving 10 bases between them. Germline V gene lookup returns CDR1 SGHNT and CDR2 YENEEA. This CDR3 is 13 amino acids long.

The rearrangement uses TRBV4-1 and TRBJ2-7; D remains ambiguous. The CDR3 consists of 14 residues. Trimming stripped 0 bases from V and 3 bases from J, with 9 bases between. Germline loops: CDR1 MGHRA, CDR2 YSYEKL. The CDR3: CASSQEGSLYEQYF. CDR3 bases: TGCGCCAGCAGCCAAGAGGGCAGTCTCTACGAGCAGTACTTC.

This clone was seen a single time. This chain connects TRBV19 to TRBJ2-3; 9 nucleotides align to TRBD2. CDR1 and CDR2 from the germline V gene are LNHDA and SQIVND (reference sequence). The CDR3 extends over 13 amino acids. Germline trimming cut 7 bases from V and 6 bases from J; bases unmatched to any gene: 5. The CDR3 here is CASTEREVDTQYF. The CDR3 DNA is TGTGCCAGTACGGAGCGGGAGGTTGATACGCAGTATTTT.

V gene TRBV25-1 combines with J gene TRBJ2-1; 9 nucleotides line up with TRBD1. The CDR3 totals 16 residues. Germline V lookup: CDR1 MGHDK, CDR2 SYGVNS. V lost 3 bases, J lost 7 bases, and 10 bases stayed unmatched. The CDR3 here is CASSEHGQGRRNEQFF. The CDR3 region has the DNA TGTGCCAGCAGTGAGCACGGACAGGGGAGGAGGAATGAGCAGTTCTTC.

V usage is TRBV7-8 and J usage is TRBJ2-3; 10 bases are a match to TRBD2. Losses at the gene ends were 2 bases for V and 2 bases for J; bases not matched to a gene: 7. Germline V gene lookup returns CDR1 SGHVS and CDR2 FQNEAQ. The CDR3 runs to 17 residues. The CDR3 region is CASSLHGLAESTDTQYF. DNA of the CDR3: TGTGCCAGCAGCTTACACGGACTAGCGGAATCCACAGATACGCAGTATTTT.

The chain employs TRBV6-1 and TRBJ1-6, with 12 nucleotides matching TRBD1. V trimming: 5 bases; J trimming: 10 bases; junction bases outside the gene matches: 6. The CDR3 length is 15 residues. The germline V gene encodes CDR1 MNHNS and CDR2 SASEGT. CDR3 nucleotides: TGTGCCAGCAGTCCCGGGACAGGGGGCGAGTCACCCCTCCACTTT. It specifies CASSPGTGGESPLHF.

This CDR3 reads CASSQAVASNEQFF. As DNA, the CDR3 is TGTGCCAGCAGCCAAGCTGTAGCCTCCAATGAGCAGTTCTTC. The V and J genes are TRBV14 and TRBJ2-1; no definite D call. Germline assignment: CDR1 SGHDN and CDR2 FVKESK. The CDR3 length is 14 residues. Trimming left V 1 base short and J 6 bases short, with 10 bases between.

The chain is built from TRBV6-4 and TRBJ2-2, with 11 nucleotides matching TRBD2. This CDR3 spans 16 amino acids. Germline trimming cut 0 bases from V and 3 bases from J; bases unmatched to any gene: 0. The germline V gene has CDR1 MRHNA and CDR2 SNTAGT. CDR3 coding DNA: TGTGCCAGCAGTGACTCACTAGCGGGAGACACCGGGGAGCTGTTTTTT. It yields the protein CASSDSLAGDTGELFF.

The chain links TRBV5-4 to TRBJ2-7; 11 positions match TRBD2. CDR1 is SGHNT and CDR2 is YYREEE in the germline V gene (reference sequence). The CDR3 length is 15 residues. After removal of 0 bases from V and 7 bases from J, the junction contained 6 bases not matched to a gene. The DNA of the CDR3 is TGTGCCAGCAGCTTGGTAGCGGGAGGGGCGGAGGAGCAGTACTTC. Protein sequence: CASSLVAGGAEEQYF.

The rearrangement links TRBV6-4 to TRBJ2-3; 7 positions agree with TRBD2. The CDR3 is 16 residues long. Germline values: CDR1 MRHNA, CDR2 SNTAGT. Trimming cost V 6 bases and J 1 base; bases outside gene matches: 10. For the CDR3, the DNA is TGTGCCAGCAGCCCCTCGGCCGCGGGGGGCACAGATACGCAGTATTTT. Amino acid sequence: CASSPSAAGGTDTQYF.

V is TRBV5-4 and J is TRBJ2-2; the D is unclear. The germline gives CDR1 SGHNT, CDR2 YYREEE (reference sequence). V was pared by 0 bases and J by 7 bases, with 7 bases between. The CDR3 covers 13 residues. CDR3 in DNA: TGTGCCAGCAGCTTGGATCCAGGCGGGGAGCTGTTTTTT. It codes for CASSLDPGGELFF.

The chain links TRBV4-1 to TRBJ2-7, with 8 bases aligning to TRBD2. This CDR3 has 13 residues. V was pared by 0 bases and J by 9 bases, with 4 bases of the junction left unmatched. The germline CDR1 and CDR2 sequences are MGHRA and YSYEKL. This CDR3 is CASSQDGGGVQYF. In DNA, the CDR3 is TGCGCCAGCAGCCAAGACGGGGGGGGAGTGCAGTACTTC.

V gene TRBV29-1 combines with J gene TRBJ2-1, with D hard to call. The ends were cut back, 6 bases at V and 5 bases at J, with 11 bases in the middle. The length of the CDR3 is 12 residues. Germline CDR1 and CDR2: SQVTM and ANQGSEA. CDR3 in amino acids: CSVRVLNNEQFF. The CDR3 region has the DNA TGCAGCGTCCGGGTCCTTAACAATGAGCAGTTCTTC.